This T cell receptor (beta chain) is drawn from a study of T-cell reconstitution after alpha-beta-depleted transplantation in children. General study points: Reportedly, only several hundred clones from non-depleted graft cells drove alpha-beta T-cell counts at about two months.

V dropped 6 bases and J dropped 8; count of bases not matched to a gene: 5. The CDR3 covers 12 residues. Germline V gene data show CDR1 as MDHEN and CDR2 as SYDVKM. The library targeted TCRbeta and was prepared with unique molecular identifiers. A single record per CDR3 protein comes from TCRdb applying MiXCR to the PCR reads. This table holds about 980,000 distinct CDR3 sequences, roughly 29% found once. A remark on this clonotype: The antigen is unknown.

The receptor's source is a boy under two years old who had a stem cell transplant for SCID, so the T cells may come from the graft donor. The chain uses TRBV28 and TRBJ1-2; TRBD1 matches at 8 bases. The material was PBMCs, mostly from graft donor cells, obtained 360 days after TCRalphabeta/CD19-depleted stem cell transplant. CDR3 sequence reads: CASSAGGGGYTF. In nucleotides, the CDR3 is TGTGCCAGCAGCGCAGGGGGCGGGGGCTACACCTTC.